The rows below give T cell receptor beta chains drawn from one sample of a study of T cell repertoires in cytomegalovirus infection. Via MiXCR, TCRdb re-called the reads, giving one row per CDR3 protein. The profile shows 450,000 to 550,000 distinct CDR3 sequences, about 15% of them singletons. The sequencing input was CD8+ T cells from PBMCs. These receptors were collected from a human donor in good health (CMV status not recorded). Some clones in this sample may be carry-over from other donors' samples. Each CDR3 is given with its conserved first and last residue. D genes are given only for firm matches.

TRBV7-9	.	TRBJ2-1	CASSALTGSSYNEQFF
TRBV10-3	TRBD1	TRBJ2-2	CAISHSRDRVSTGELFF
TRBV27	TRBD1	TRBJ1-5	CASSSHPRDSPTNSNQPQHF
TRBV11-2	.	TRBJ2-5	CASSLEYQETQYF
TRBV7-9	.	TRBJ2-7	CASSPIARGASYEQYF
TRBV7-9	TRBD1	TRBJ2-2	CASSTWTGANTGELFF
TRBV7-2	.	TRBJ2-4	CASGTGMYIQYF
TRBV7-9	TRBD1	TRBJ1-6	CASSEGQLNSPLHF
TRBV7-8	.	TRBJ2-7	CASSSLPGQAEQYF
TRBV12-5	TRBD2	TRBJ2-1	CASGLGQLAGAHNEQFF
TRBV7-8	.	TRBJ2-1	CASSLVGPSYNEQFF
TRBV2	TRBD2	TRBJ2-1	CASSGTGLAAYNEQFF
TRBV6-2/TRBV6-3	.	TRBJ2-5	CSSSWTQQETQYF
TRBV7-2	.	TRBJ1-1	CASSLSDSMNTEAFF
TRBV11-2	TRBD2	TRBJ2-7	CASSGLGVLVEQYF
TRBV7-6	TRBD1	TRBJ1-2	CASSRTGIVDYGYTF
TRBV20-1	TRBD2	TRBJ2-1	CSASDRLATYNEQFF
TRBV19	.	TRBJ1-1	CASSTSVTEAFF
TRBV11-2	.	TRBJ2-2	CASSFDIAGVGELFF
TRBV4-1	.	TRBJ2-5	CASTGPEETQYF
TRBV10-3	TRBD2	TRBJ2-4	CAISPTSGRAKNIQYF
TRBV6-5	.	TRBJ1-3	CASSYSPQANTIYF
TRBV7-2	TRBD2	TRBJ2-3	CASSPGLAGVLGGTDTQYF
TRBV4-1	TRBD1	TRBJ2-3	CASSRTGGPDTQYF
TRBV23-1	.	TRBJ2-4	CASSQSLLRDEIQYF
TRBV6-1	.	TRBJ2-7	CASSGRGASSYEQYF
TRBV6-1	.	TRBJ1-4	CASSTGGPNEKLFF